This TCR beta chain derives from a study of blood T cells in healthy people across ages. Study-level points and caveats: Long-lived and aged donors differed, with more naive CD4+ cells and higher diversity in the long-lived. Estimates of diversity drawn from one million T cells were considered underestimates. Any conclusive comparison of naive versus antigen-experienced cells was prevented by using unsorted PBMCs.

V lost 8 bases and J 5 bases, leaving 11 bases between the germline ends. This CDR3 has 12 residues. CDR1 and CDR2 from the germline V gene are MNHEY and SVGAGI. This clonotype was detected only a few times. The antigen remains unidentified. A second roughly 6 to 12 cycle PCR used barcoded and J-beta primers. Tagging of each cDNA molecule was performed by a template-switch adaptor with 12 random nucleotides. TCRdb ran MiXCR on the 5' RACE reads and lists one entry per CDR3 protein. This sample has more than 650,000 distinct CDR3 sequences, with 20% to 25% found just once. The source is a man between 65 and 85 years old in good health. V is TRBV6-5 and J is TRBJ2-3, with D perhaps matching TRBD2 (6 bases). The specimen sequenced was blood. In DNA, the CDR3 is TGTGCCAGCGGGGGGATGGGAGATACGCAGTATTTT. Amino acids: CASGGMGDTQYF.